This is a list of T cell receptor beta chains from one sample in a study of blood T cell repertoires in COVID-19. Sequencing used immunoSEQ multiplex PCR; TCRdb keeps in-frame clones, though not all of them. The sample lists about 76,000 clones, roughly 90% seen once, with about 9.8% in the top ten. Input material: peripheral blood. The source of these receptors is a human donor in a cohort sampled during active COVID-19. CDR3s include the opening cysteine and the closing phenylalanine or tryptophan. Clone sizes are given selectively: once, few, many, or a class where the clone is expanded.

clone_size: once; v_call: TRBV11-3; cdr3_aa: CASSLGLAAGELFF
clone_size: once; v_call: TRBV24-1; cdr3_aa: CATSDFNRGAETQYF
clone_size: -; v_call: TRBV12-3/TRBV12-4; cdr3_aa: CASSRTGADTQYF
clone_size: -; v_call: TRBV9; cdr3_aa: CASSTSGRSNTGELFF
clone_size: -; v_call: TRBV3-1/TRBV3-2; cdr3_aa: CASSPATSGSSVEQYF
clone_size: -; v_call: TRBV5-1; cdr3_aa: CASSLEGQGPSETQYF
clone_size: -; v_call: TRBV5-5; cdr3_aa: CASSSRTGGAADTQYF
clone_size: -; v_call: TRBV27; cdr3_aa: CASSLVGVGPYEQYF
clone_size: -; v_call: TRBV9; cdr3_aa: CASTSGLAQLTDTQYF
clone_size: -; v_call: TRBV19; cdr3_aa: CASSIPRTGSGELFF
clone_size: once; v_call: TRBV5-8; cdr3_aa: CASSLGVSGMNTGELFF
clone_size: -; v_call: TRBV19; cdr3_aa: CASSRDRDQPQHF
clone_size: -; v_call: TRBV3-1/TRBV3-2; cdr3_aa: CASSRILAGDTGELFF
clone_size: -; v_call: TRBV29-1; cdr3_aa: CSVDRTGTGTFF
clone_size: once; v_call: TRBV30; cdr3_aa: CAWNSLAGGYYSTDTQYF
clone_size: -; v_call: TRBV6-5; cdr3_aa: CASSYRGQDHEKLFF
clone_size: -; v_call: TRBV7-2; cdr3_aa: CASSSDRTGRETQYF
clone_size: -; v_call: TRBV28; cdr3_aa: CASSFASGMRDTQYF
clone_size: -; v_call: TRBV6-5; cdr3_aa: CASSATGASYNEQFF
clone_size: -; v_call: TRBV6-2/TRBV6-3; cdr3_aa: CASSRPDRGLSPLHF
clone_size: -; v_call: TRBV6-4; cdr3_aa: CASKAGTGDGYTF
clone_size: -; v_call: TRBV6-5; cdr3_aa: CASSYSQTSIYEQYF
clone_size: -; v_call: TRBV7-2; cdr3_aa: CASSLTGLGSASGYTF
clone_size: -; v_call: TRBV11-3; cdr3_aa: CASNKGVGNEQFF
clone_size: -; v_call: TRBV27; cdr3_aa: CASSFGGRAYNEQFF
clone_size: -; v_call: TRBV6-4; cdr3_aa: CASSRGTGGPTEAFF
clone_size: once; v_call: TRBV5-1; cdr3_aa: CASSLAGDRRYSTDTQYF
clone_size: -; v_call: TRBV6-5; cdr3_aa: CASSLRTGARSTQYF
clone_size: -; v_call: TRBV4-2; cdr3_aa: CASSQTVAQGAYTGELFF
clone_size: -; v_call: TRBV12-3/TRBV12-4; cdr3_aa: CASSPPLGAQYF
clone_size: -; v_call: TRBV5-8; cdr3_aa: CASRQGPYEQYF
clone_size: -; v_call: TRBV6-2/TRBV6-3; cdr3_aa: CASSYAGTGSYEQYF
clone_size: few; v_call: TRBV20-1; cdr3_aa: CSATRGTWAFF
clone_size: -; v_call: TRBV28; cdr3_aa: CASLSPGVSGANVLTF
clone_size: once; v_call: TRBV28; cdr3_aa: CASGRQGRNEKLFF
clone_size: -; v_call: TRBV28; cdr3_aa: CASSGGFGTGNTGELFF
clone_size: -; v_call: TRBV7-2; cdr3_aa: CASSLNLREAHTYEQYF
clone_size: -; v_call: TRBV12-2; cdr3_aa: CASRGEGGLFF
clone_size: -; v_call: TRBV29-1; cdr3_aa: CSVDLTGTEAFF
clone_size: once; v_call: TRBV6-2/TRBV6-3; cdr3_aa: CASSYPADRYSTDTQYF